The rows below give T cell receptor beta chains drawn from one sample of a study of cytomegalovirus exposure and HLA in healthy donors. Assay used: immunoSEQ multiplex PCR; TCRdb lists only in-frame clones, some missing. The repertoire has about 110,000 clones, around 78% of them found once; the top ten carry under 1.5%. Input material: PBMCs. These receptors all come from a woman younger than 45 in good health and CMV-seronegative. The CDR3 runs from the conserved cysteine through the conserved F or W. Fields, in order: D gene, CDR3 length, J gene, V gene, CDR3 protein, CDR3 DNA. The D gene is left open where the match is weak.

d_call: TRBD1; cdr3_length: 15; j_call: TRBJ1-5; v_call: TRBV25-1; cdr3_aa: CASSEGGTVNQPQHF; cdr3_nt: TGTGCCAGCAGTGAAGGGGGGACAGTTAATCAGCCCCAGCATTTT
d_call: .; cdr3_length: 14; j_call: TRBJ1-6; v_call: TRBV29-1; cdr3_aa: CSVRTGTNNSPLHF; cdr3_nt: TGCAGCGTTAGAACAGGGACAAATAATTCACCCCTCCACTTT
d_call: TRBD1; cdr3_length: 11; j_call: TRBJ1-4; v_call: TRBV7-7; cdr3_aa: CEDRGREKLFF; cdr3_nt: TGTGAGGACAGGGGCCGTGAAAAACTGTTTTTT
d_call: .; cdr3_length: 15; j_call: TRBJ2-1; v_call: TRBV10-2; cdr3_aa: CASSERGGFYNEQFF; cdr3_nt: TGCGCCAGCAGTGAACGCGGGGGCTTCTACAATGAGCAGTTCTTC
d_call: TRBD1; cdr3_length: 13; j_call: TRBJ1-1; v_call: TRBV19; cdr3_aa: CASRGDRVSRAFF; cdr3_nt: TGTGCCAGTAGGGGTGACAGGGTGTCCCGAGCTTTCTTT
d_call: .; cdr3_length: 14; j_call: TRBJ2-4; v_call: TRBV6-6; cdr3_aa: CASSYSGLKNIQYF; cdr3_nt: TGTGCCAGCAGTTACTCGGGGCTCAAAAACATTCAGTACTTC
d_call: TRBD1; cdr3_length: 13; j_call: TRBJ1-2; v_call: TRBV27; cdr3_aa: CASTGTGSYGYTF; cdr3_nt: TGTGCCAGCACAGGGACAGGTTCCTATGGCTACACCTTC
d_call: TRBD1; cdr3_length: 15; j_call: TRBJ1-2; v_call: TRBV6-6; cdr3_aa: CASWAGGSPNYGYTF; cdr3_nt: TGTGCCAGCTGGGCAGGGGGGAGCCCTAACTATGGCTACACCTTC
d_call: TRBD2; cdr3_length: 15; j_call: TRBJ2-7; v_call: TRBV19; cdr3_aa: CASSKGLAGHYEQYF; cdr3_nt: TGTGCCAGTAGTAAGGGACTAGCGGGGCACTACGAGCAGTACTTC
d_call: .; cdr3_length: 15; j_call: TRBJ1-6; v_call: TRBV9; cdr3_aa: CASRDQEEGSSPLHF; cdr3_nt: TGTGCCAGCAGAGACCAGGAGGAGGGTAGTTCACCCCTCCACTTT
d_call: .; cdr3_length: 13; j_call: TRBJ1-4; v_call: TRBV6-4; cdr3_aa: CASSEAEGEKLFF; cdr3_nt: TGTGCCAGCAGTGAGGCGGAGGGTGAAAAACTGTTTTTT